This is a list of T cell receptor beta chains from one sample in a study of T-cell reconstitution after alpha-beta-depleted transplantation in children. Each CDR3 protein gets one entry after TCRdb re-called the PCR reads with MiXCR. In the table there are about 420,000 distinct CDR3 sequences, approximately 11% of which are singletons. Source: PBMCs from the stem cell graft donor, taken from the stem cell graft. The receptors originated from a human donor who donated a stem cell graft to a child with acute myeloid leukemia. CDR3s include the opening cysteine and the closing phenylalanine or tryptophan.

v_call	j_call	cdr3_aa
TRBV7-9	TRBJ1-4	CASSPPNPNEKLFF
TRBV5-6	TRBJ1-2	CASSWDRGNGYTF
TRBV27	TRBJ1-4	CASSHLQEKLFF
TRBV2	TRBJ2-7	CASKAGGSLQREIYF
TRBV20-1	TRBJ2-2	CSARGPGSLTGELFF
TRBV5-1	TRBJ2-1	CASSRGLAGLNEQFF
TRBV20-1	TRBJ2-3	CCCSQGPGIDTQYF
TRBV12-3/TRBV12-4	TRBJ2-1	CASSLDGQGGIAEQFF
TRBV5-1	TRBJ1-2	CASSDPGTGLEGDTF
TRBV11-2	TRBJ2-6	CASRRALGGASGANVLTF
TRBV12-3/TRBV12-4	TRBJ2-3	CASSPAMNTQYF
TRBV10-3	TRBJ2-3	CAISESRWDRDRYTQYF
TRBV15	TRBJ2-1	CATSGSSGVGLGEQFF
TRBV2	TRBJ2-7	CASSVSEGPSSYEQYF
TRBV20-1	TRBJ2-2	CSAPRTRDTGELFF
TRBV29-1	TRBJ2-5	CSVVSDMAAETQYF
TRBV4-3	TRBJ2-2	CASSQDPRPNTGELFF
TRBV5-1	TRBJ2-1	CASSPTSGAFVEQFF
TRBV5-1	TRBJ2-3	CASSSRSQTDTQYF
TRBV3-1	TRBJ1-1	CASSPKQGAPTEAFF
TRBV5-1	TRBJ2-1	CASSLLGDRAGPYNEQFF
TRBV20-1	TRBJ2-2	CSARVLAGGELFF
TRBV11-3	TRBJ2-2	CASSPWTDTNTGELFF
TRBV5-1	TRBJ2-5	CASSSKLAGGRETQYF
TRBV5-1	TRBJ2-3	CASSFRQSTDTQYF
TRBV12-3/TRBV12-4	TRBJ2-2	CASSLQEDTGELFF
TRBV20-1	TRBJ2-3	CSAREVGSSTDTQYF
TRBV15	TRBJ2-5	CATSRGPGQGPETQYF
TRBV20-1	TRBJ2-5	CSAREQGMDQYF
TRBV4-1	TRBJ2-7	CASSQELSSSSYEQYF
TRBV21-1	TRBJ1-1	CASSEAGGETNTEAFF
TRBV5-1	TRBJ2-1	CASSRSQREVVEQFF
TRBV7-9	TRBJ2-5	CASSLLAAQETQYF
TRBV2	TRBJ2-2	CARKEITTGELFF
TRBV6-5	TRBJ2-4	CASSYERLKNIQYF
TRBV4-3	TRBJ1-2	CASSQDSGQATYSGYTF
TRBV7-2	TRBJ1-5	CASSPREGQGGNQPQHF
TRBV3-1	TRBJ2-1	CASSQAPSGSISYNEQFF
TRBV5-1	TRBJ1-3	CASSPENEGNTIYF
TRBV6-4	TRBJ1-2	CASSMTGGGGYTF
TRBV28	TRBJ2-4	CASSFGGTKNIQYF
TRBV7-6	TRBJ1-1	CASSLGEKNTEAFF
TRBV12-3/TRBV12-4	TRBJ2-2	CASRGQDQNTGELFF
TRBV7-2	TRBJ2-1	CASSPRTSGNPRNEQFF
TRBV29-1	TRBJ2-7	CSTTGGAYEQYF
TRBV29-1	TRBJ2-7	CSTRTGYEQYF
TRBV25-1	TRBJ1-1	CASSEYFPSRGRMNTEAFF
TRBV7-2	TRBJ2-5	CASSPGLAQTQYF
TRBV12-3/TRBV12-4	TRBJ2-7	CASRDGQGVYEQYF
TRBV20-1	TRBJ2-1	CSAPSGSGQFYNEQFF
TRBV6-2/TRBV6-3	TRBJ2-1	CASSRLAWNEQFF
TRBV20-1	TRBJ1-5	CSARDDRGNQPQHF
TRBV10-3	TRBJ2-1	CAISELGVRPDEQFF